Listed here are 7 T cell receptor beta chains from one sample, sequenced in a study of blood T cell repertoires in COVID-19. The data were produced by immunoSEQ multiplex PCR, yet TCRdb's version contains in-frame clones alone and is incomplete. The sample includes about 240,000 clones, just under 85% of them seen just once. Specimen: peripheral blood. The receptors stem from a woman aged 80 or over with acute or convalescent COVID-19.

The chain uses TRBV2 and TRBJ2-5, with D tentatively TRBD1 (5 bases). V lost 7 bases, J lost 5 bases, and 17 bases lay in between. The CDR3 totals 14 residues. From germline, CDR1 is SNHLY and CDR2 FYNNEI. The DNA for the CDR3 is TGTGCCAGCAAGACGGCCCGGGCAGGGGAGACCCAGTACTTC. Encoded protein: CASKTARAGETQYF.

This clone was recorded once. The CDR3: CASSLQSNQPQHF. DNA of the CDR3: TGTGCCAGCAGCTTACAAAGCAATCAGCCCCAGCATTTT. The gene calls are TRBV7-2 and TRBJ1-5; D remains unclear. V lost 2 bases and J lost 1, with 3 bases in between. CDR1 SGHTA and CDR2 FQGNSA come from the germline V gene. CDR3 length equals 13 residues.

The chain links TRBV12-3 or TRBV12-4 to TRBJ1-5; D is unclear. The length of the CDR3 is 12 residues. V was trimmed by 4 bases and J by 8 bases, leaving 9 bases between them. The CDR3 DNA follows: TGTGCCAGCAGTTCTACCTTGGAGCCCCAGCATTTT. As protein: CASSSTLEPQHF.

V is TRBV19 and J is TRBJ1-3; perhaps TRBD1 as D (6 bases). CDR1 is LNHDA, CDR2 SQIVND, per germline (reference sequence). Deletions cut 5 bases from V and 4 bases from J, with 15 bases between. The CDR3 extends over 15 amino acids. The CDR3 protein is CASSPTGSVGNTIYF. As DNA, the CDR3 is TGTGCCAGTAGTCCAACAGGGTCGGTCGGAAACACCATATATTTT.

The chain uses TRBV4-1 and TRBJ1-2; the match to TRBD1 covers 8 bases. CDR1 and CDR2 from the germline V gene are MGHRA and YSYEKL. V was clipped by 2 bases and J by 5 bases; unmatched bases: 4. CDR3 length: 14 amino acids. The CDR3 nucleotides are TGCGCCAGCAGCCAACCGGACAGGGCGTATGGCTACACCTTC. Translated, it gives CASSQPDRAYGYTF.

V gene TRBV28 combines with J gene TRBJ1-5, with 7 bases lining up with TRBD1. CDR1 is MDHEN and CDR2 is SYDVKM in the germline V gene. CDR3 length: 14 amino acids. The trim removed 0 bases at V and 9 bases at J, leaving 5 bases unmatched. The CDR3 is CASSLWQGGRPQHF. CDR3 bases: TGTGCCAGCAGTTTATGGCAGGGGGGAAGGCCCCAGCATTTT.

This clone was counted many times. The chain has TRBV28 and TRBJ2-2, with D possibly being TRBD1 (5 bases). The CDR3 totals 14 residues. Trimming cost V 4 bases and J 4 bases, with 10 bases left between them. CDR1 and CDR2 (germline): MDHEN, SYDVKM. The CDR3 reads CASSSTGLTGELFF. CDR3 sequence (DNA): TGTGCCAGCAGTTCAACAGGTCTCACCGGGGAGCTGTTTTTT.